The 12 T cell receptor beta chains in this list originate from one sample, sequenced in a study of sequential checkpoint blockade in melanoma. Data came from immunoSEQ multiplex PCR; TCRdb stores just in-frame clones and leaves some out. This table has about 2,400 clones, just under 15% appearing once. The treatment is: randomized to nivolumab then ipilimumab (arm A) or the reverse (arm B). Sequencing was performed on tumor tissue (inferred from file names), taken from a patient given nivolumab and ipilimumab in sequence. The receptor set was obtained from a human donor with melanoma.

V and J are TRBV11-3 and TRBJ1-1; D call uncertain. Germline V CDR1 and CDR2: SGHNT, YENEEA. CDR3 length: 15 amino acids. Trimming stripped 5 bases from V and 6 bases from J, with 19 bases between. The CDR3 here is CASSPERHSQSEAFF. For the CDR3, the DNA is TGTGCCAGCAGCCCGGAAAGACATTCACAGTCTGAAGCTTTCTTT.

The gene calls are TRBV6-8 and TRBJ2-7, with D perhaps matching TRBD2 (5 bases). CDR3 length equals 12 residues. CDR1 and CDR2 from the germline V gene are MNHGY and SAAAGT. V shed 2 bases and J shed 6 bases, with 8 bases lying between them. This CDR3 reads CASSYGRREQYF. CDR3 sequence (DNA): TGTGCCAGCAGTTACGGGAGACGCGAGCAGTACTTC.

The V and J genes are TRBV6-8 and TRBJ1-1; a possible D gene is TRBD1 (5 bases). Between the trimmed V and J ends, which lost 0 bases and 4 bases, there was a span of 15 bases. Germline V lookup: CDR1 MNHGY, CDR2 SAAAGT. The CDR3 is made up of 16 amino acids. The CDR3 sequence is CASSYSPPGAGTEAFF. The CDR3, as DNA: TGTGCCAGCAGTTACTCCCCTCCCGGGGCGGGCACTGAAGCTTTCTTT.

This clone was detected only a few times. The CDR3 reads CSVDTEGNTIYF. DNA for the CDR3: TGCAGCGTTGACACCGAGGGAAACACCATATATTTT. This chain uses TRBV29-1 with TRBJ1-3; no reliable D call. V dropped 3 bases and J dropped 4 bases, with 7 bases sitting between them. Germline-derived CDR1 and CDR2 are SQVTM and ANQGSEA. CDR3 length: 12 residues.

This clone came up a few times. The chain couples TRBV6-8 to TRBJ2-7; D tentatively fits TRBD1 or TRBD2 (5 bases each). Germline values: CDR1 MNHGY, CDR2 SAAAGT. The V and J ends lost 2 bases and 0 bases respectively, with 8 bases between them. CDR3 length: 14 residues. CDR3 amino acids: CASSYAGSSYEQYF. As DNA, the CDR3 is TGTGCCAGCAGTTACGCAGGGAGCTCCTACGAGCAGTACTTC.

By frequency in the sample, this clone is large. The chain recombines TRBV25-1 with TRBJ2-7, with a possible D match to TRBD1 (5 bases). The CDR3 is 12 amino acids. Per the germline V gene, CDR1 is MGHDK and CDR2 is SYGVNS. V was cut by 2 bases and J by 6 bases, with 8 bases left in between. The CDR3 protein is CASSEGRAEQYF. The CDR3 DNA is TGTGCCAGCAGTGAAGGCAGGGCCGAGCAGTACTTC.

The chain combines TRBV29-1 with TRBJ2-3; 8 nucleotides match TRBD1. V was pared by 7 bases and J by 4 bases, with 10 bases of the junction left unmatched. CDR3 size: 14 residues. CDR1 is SQVTM, CDR2 ANQGSEA, per germline. Here the CDR3 reads CSARTGSGADTQYF. The CDR3, as DNA: TGCAGCGCCCGGACAGGGTCGGGCGCAGATACGCAGTATTTT.

This clone was seen more than once but under ten times. The chain combines TRBV6-8 with TRBJ1-4; D is unclear. V was cut by 6 bases and J by 6 bases, with 11 bases left in between. The V gene's germline CDR1 is MNHGY and CDR2 SAAAGT. The CDR3 covers 13 residues. The CDR3 DNA reads TGTGCCAGCAGCCGTAGTGGGGATGAAAAACTGTTTTTT. Translated: CASSRSGDEKLFF.

The chain carries TRBV29-1 and TRBJ2-7; D gene ambiguous. V was trimmed by 5 bases and J by 1 base, leaving 12 bases between them. Germline values: CDR1 SQVTM, CDR2 ANQGSEA. CDR3 size: 13 residues. The CDR3 here is CSVSITVSYEQYF. The CDR3 DNA sequence: TGCAGCGTTTCAATAACCGTATCCTACGAGCAGTACTTC.

The chain combines TRBV12-5 with TRBJ2-5; 11 bases are a match to TRBD2. The CDR3 is 15 residues long. In germline, CDR1 is LGHNT, CDR2 FRNRAP. V lost 1 base to trimming and J lost 4 bases; unmatched junction nucleotides: 2. The CDR3 coding sequence is TGTGCTAGTGGTTTGGGTAGCGGGGGGGGAGAGACCCAGTACTTC. This translates into CASGLGSGGGETQYF.

The chain has TRBV19 and TRBJ1-2; TRBD1 might be the D (5 bases). The V gene's germline CDR1 is LNHDA and CDR2 SQIVND (reference sequence). There are 13 residues in the CDR3. Trimming removed 3 bases at V and 8 bases at J, with 13 bases between. The CDR3: CASSIGTVQGYTF. DNA for the CDR3: TGTGCCAGTAGTATCGGGACGGTGCAAGGCTACACCTTC.

The gene calls are TRBV6-8 and TRBJ1-1; D is possibly TRBD1 (6 bases). The CDR3 runs to 15 residues. CDR1 is MNHGY and CDR2 is SAAAGT in the germline V gene. V lost 6 bases and J 5 bases, leaving 19 bases between the germline ends. CDR3 DNA sequence: TGTGCCAGCAGGCCAACCGGCCAGGGGAGGACTGAAGCTTTCTTT. Protein sequence: CASRPTGQGRTEAFF.